This T cell receptor beta chain was sequenced in a study of cytomegalovirus exposure and HLA in healthy donors. CDR3 length equals 15 residues. From germline, CDR1 is LNHDA and CDR2 SQIVND (reference sequence). Unmatched junction bases numbered 5, after V lost 6 bases and J lost 7 bases. The PCR contained 60 Vbeta and 13 Jbeta primers. Here immunoSEQ multiplex PCR was the method, and the copy in TCRdb shows in-frame clones only, minus some. Of approximately 190,000 clones in the sample, around 83% are singletons; the top ten hold roughly 1.6%. Despite likely unrecorded immune exposures, the donors were nominally healthy at the time of sampling.

Sequencing was carried out using PBMCs. The sequence was collected from a woman aged 18-29 years in good health and CMV-seronegative. The chain recombines TRBV19 with TRBJ2-1, with 14 bases fitting TRBD2. CDR3 nucleotides: TGTGCCAGTAGGGTGGGACTAGCGGGAGTTAATGAGCAGTTCTTC. Its translation is CASRVGLAGVNEQFF.